A single sample gave rise to the 22 T cell receptor beta chains below, sequenced in a study of radiation and T cells in renal cell carcinoma. Time point: baseline pretreatment blood. Treatment reported: 15 Gy SBRT to primary tumor, nephrectomy 4 weeks later. Profiling relied on immunoSEQ multiplex PCR, and the TCRdb table lists in-frame clones only, not all of them. Here the sample spans roughly 120,000 clones, about four fifths being singletons. Sequences were derived from blood, sampled from a patient whose treatment included radiotherapy and nephrectomy. Source of these receptors: a woman aged 60-70 years with renal cell carcinoma.

The chain recombines TRBV29-1 with TRBJ2-2; possible D gene TRBD1, 5 bases. This CDR3 spans 14 amino acids. Germline CDR1 is SQVTM and CDR2 is ANQGSEA. V lost 5 bases and J 2 bases, leaving 12 bases between the germline ends. The CDR3 bases are TGCAGCGTTCCATCAGGGCCCAACACCGGGGAGCTGTTTTTT. It is translated as CSVPSGPNTGELFF.

The chain is built from TRBV5-4 and TRBJ2-2; TRBD2 matches 10 bases. Germline V lookup: CDR1 SGHNT, CDR2 YYREEE (reference sequence). The length of the CDR3 is 17 residues. V lost 1 base to trimming and J lost 5 bases; unmatched junction nucleotides: 8. The CDR3 DNA reads as TGTGCCAGCAGCTTGCTTACAGCGGGGGGGCGGACCGGGGAGCTGTTTTTT. Residues: CASSLLTAGGRTGELFF. Full variable domain (rest looked up from reference TRBV5-4 and TRBJ2-2): ETGVTQSPTHLIKTRGQQVTLRCSSQSGHNTVSWYQQALGQGPQFIFQYYREEENGRGNFPPRFSGLQFPNYSSELNVNALELDDSALYLCASSLLTAGGRTGELFFGEGSRLTVL.

The chain carries TRBV5-6 and TRBJ2-7; 8 bases are shared with TRBD1. Per germline, CDR1 SGHDT and CDR2 YYEEEE. The CDR3 loop spans 14 amino acids. Trimming removed 0 bases from V and 5 bases from J; junction bases left unmatched: 4. CDR3 in amino acids: CASSLVQGAHEQYF. CDR3 sequence (DNA): TGTGCCAGCAGCTTGGTGCAGGGGGCCCACGAGCAGTACTTC.

This chain uses TRBV9 with TRBJ1-3, with 7 bases aligning to TRBD1. V shed 4 bases and J 3 bases; nucleotides not matched to a gene: 10. Per the germline V gene, CDR1 is SGDLS and CDR2 is YYNGEE. This CDR3 contains 16 residues. The CDR3 region is CASSTRRQGDGNTIYF. CDR3 bases: TGTGCCAGCAGCACGCGCCGACAGGGTGATGGAAACACCATATATTTT.

This clone has a handful of counts. The CDR3 nucleotides are TGTGCCAGATCTCCGGGGGGACAGGGTATCGATGCGTACGAGGGCTACACCTTC. This encodes CARSPGGQGIDAYEGYTF. This chain joins TRBV2 and TRBJ1-2; TRBD1 matches 9 bases. Germline trimming cut 9 bases from V and 8 bases from J; bases unmatched to any gene: 25. CDR3 length: 18 amino acids. Per the germline V gene, CDR1 is SNHLY and CDR2 is FYNNEI.

This clone has a single count. The junction differs from germline at one of its ends, possibly a read error. The rearrangement links TRBV28 to TRBJ1-5; no firm D call. Per germline, CDR1 MDHEN and CDR2 SYDVKM. This CDR3 spans 11 amino acids. DNA of the CDR3: TGCCCAAGGAGGAGCAATCAGCCCCAGCATTTT. Translating it yields CPRRSNQPQHF. Supplemented by reference TRBV28 and TRBJ1-5, the full variable domain reads DVKVTQSSRYLVKRTGEKVFLECVQDMDHENMFWYRQDPGLGLRLIYFSYDVKMKEKGDIPEGYSVSREKKERFSLILESASTNQTSMYLCPRRSNQPQHFGDGTRLSIL.

V usage is TRBV19 and J usage is TRBJ2-1; TRBD1 matches 8 bases. The CDR3 sequence is 11 residues long. Unmatched junction bases numbered 4, after V lost 10 bases and J lost 8 bases. Per germline, CDR1 LNHDA and CDR2 SQIVND (reference sequence). The CDR3, as DNA: TGTGCCACCGACAGGGGCTATGAGCAGTTCTTC. Protein: CATDRGYEQFF.

The chain employs TRBV9 and TRBJ2-2, with 9 bases matching TRBD1. The CDR3 is made up of 17 amino acids. Looked up from germline, CDR1 is SGDLS and CDR2 is YYNGEE. J was trimmed by 6 bases and V by 4 bases; bases with no gene match: 13. The CDR3 bases are TGTGCCAGCAGCCCACCACCCGGGACAGGGAGATCCGGGGAGCTGTTTTTT. As protein: CASSPPPGTGRSGELFF. Together with reference TRBV9 and TRBJ2-2, the CDR3 gives the full variable domain: DSGVTQTPKHLITATGQRVTLRCSPRSGDLSVYWYQQSLDQGLQFLIQYYNGEERAKGNILERFSAQQFPDLHSELNLSSLELGDSALYFCASSPPPGTGRSGELFFGEGSRLTVL.

This chain joins TRBV19 and TRBJ2-7, with D possibly matching TRBD2 (5 bases). The V gene's germline CDR1 is LNHDA and CDR2 SQIVND (reference sequence). V was trimmed by 6 bases and J by 4 bases, leaving 10 bases between them. This CDR3 is built from 12 residues. The CDR3 protein is CASRGVLYEQYF. DNA of the CDR3: TGTGCCAGTAGGGGAGTCTTATACGAGCAGTACTTC.

V and J are TRBV4-1 and TRBJ1-2; maybe TRBD1 (6 bases). The germline V gene encodes CDR1 MGHRA and CDR2 YSYEKL. This CDR3 has 19 residues. Trimming left V 1 base short and J 1 base short, with 22 bases between. CDR3 nucleotides: TGCGCCAGCAGCCAAGGGCTCCGGGGCTCTGAGGGGGGTAACTATGGCTACACCTTC. Its translation: CASSQGLRGSEGGNYGYTF.

The CDR3 DNA reads as TGCGCCAGCAGCTCCCGTAGCGGGGGGATCTACAATGAGCAGTTCTTC. It is translated as CASSSRSGGIYNEQFF. J is TRBJ2-1 and V is TRBV5-1, with 10 bases matching TRBD2. This CDR3 contains 16 residues. The germline V gene encodes CDR1 SGHRS and CDR2 YFSETQ. Germline trimming cut 3 bases from V and 3 bases from J; bases unmatched to any gene: 6. Full variable domain (remainder filled in from reference TRBV5-1 and TRBJ2-1): KAGVTQTPRYLIKTRGQQVTLSCSPISGHRSVSWYQQTPGQGLQFLFEYFSETQRNKGNFPGRFSGRQFSNSRSEMNVSTLELGDSALYLCASSSRSGGIYNEQFFGPGTRLTVL.

As regards this clone: Distinct nucleotide sequences in the sample also encode this CDR3. The rearrangement links TRBV27 to TRBJ2-7; D is unresolved. CDR3 size: 11 residues. The germline V and J ends were trimmed by 6 bases and 2 bases, with 5 bases remaining between them. In germline, CDR1 is MNHEY, CDR2 SMNVEV (reference sequence). CDR3 DNA sequence: TGTGCCAGCAGCTCAGCCTACGAGCAGTACTTC. Translating gives CASSSAYEQYF.

V gene TRBV9 combines with J gene TRBJ2-5; no firm D call. The tail of the sequence fits TRBJ2-7 better, so the J call may be wrong. This CDR3 spans 14 amino acids. Looked up from germline, CDR1 is SGDLS and CDR2 is YYNGEE. The CDR3 loop is CASSVESGSYEQYF. The CDR3 bases are TGTGCCAGCAGCGTAGAATCCGGGTCCTACGAGCAGTACTTC.

The V and J genes are TRBV27 and TRBJ2-1, with TRBD2 as a possible D gene (6 bases). The CDR3 has 17 residues. Looked up from germline, CDR1 is MNHEY and CDR2 is SMNVEV (reference sequence). Trimming cost V 3 bases and J 5 bases, with 20 bases left between them. CDR3 sequence: CASSLVGTGVENNEQFF. DNA of the CDR3: TGTGCCAGCAGTTTGGTCGGGACTGGCGTCGAAAACAATGAGCAGTTCTTC.

The chain employs TRBV15 and TRBJ2-7; 10 bases are shared with TRBD1. The trim removed 3 bases at V and 3 bases at J, leaving 14 bases unmatched. CDR1 and CDR2 (germline): LNHNV, YYDKDF (reference sequence). This CDR3 is built from 18 residues. DNA for the CDR3: TGTGCCACCAGCAGGGCCACCTCAAGGGACAGGGGTCACTACGAGCAGTACTTC. Protein sequence: CATSRATSRDRGHYEQYF.

The chain has TRBV6-6 and TRBJ1-5; D is uncertain. The germline CDR1 and CDR2 sequences are MNHNY and SVGAGI (reference sequence). This CDR3 has 15 amino acids. V lost 4 bases and J 0 bases, leaving 10 bases between the germline ends. In DNA form, the CDR3 reads TGTGCCAGCAGTTGGGGTGGGGATAGCAATCAGCCCCAGCATTTT. Its translation is CASSWGGDSNQPQHF.

The chain joins TRBV7-2 to TRBJ2-1, with D maybe TRBD2 (6 bases). V lost 5 bases to trimming and J lost 6 bases, with 17 bases between them. The germline V gene has CDR1 SGHTA and CDR2 FQGNSA. CDR3 length: 15 residues. The CDR3 reads CASSPRDWGLNEQFF. The CDR3 nucleotides are TGTGCCAGCAGCCCCCGGGACTGGGGCCTCAATGAGCAGTTCTTC.

This chain connects TRBV30 to TRBJ2-5, with D tentatively TRBD2 (6 bases). Germline CDR1 reads GTSNPN; CDR2 reads SVGIG (reference sequence). This CDR3 is 18 amino acids long. Trimming removed 1 base from V and 1 base from J, with 22 bases in between. This CDR3 is CAWSEGRRGLGFQETQYF. CDR3 nucleotides: TGTGCCTGGAGTGAGGGCAGGAGGGGTTTAGGCTTCCAAGAGACCCAGTACTTC. The complete variable domain, with remaining parts taken from reference TRBV30 and TRBJ2-5, reads SQTIHQWPATLVQPVGSPLSLECTVEGTSNPNLYWYRQAAGRGLQLLFYSVGIGQISSEVPQNLSASRPQDRQFILSSKKLLLSDSGFYLCAWSEGRRGLGFQETQYFGPGTRLLVL.

The J gene is TRBJ2-7, the V gene TRBV11-1, with 7 bases that match TRBD1. Germline V gene data show CDR1 as SGHAT and CDR2 as FQDESV (reference sequence). This CDR3 is 15 amino acids long. The junction had 13 bases not matched to a gene; V was cut back by 5 bases and J by 6 bases. The CDR3 spells CASSRPRDRPSEQYF. CDR3 DNA sequence: TGTGCCAGCAGCCGACCCCGGGACAGACCCTCCGAGCAGTACTTC.

This clone occurred once. The chain combines TRBV6-5 with TRBJ2-3, with TRBD2 as a possible D gene (6 bases). The CDR3 has 15 residues. V was trimmed by 2 bases and J by 4 bases, leaving 13 bases between them. Germline CDR1 MNHEY, CDR2 SVGAGI. The CDR3 DNA reads TGTGCCAGCAGTTACGACGGGAGCCGGGCAGATACGCAGTATTTT. Its translation is CASSYDGSRADTQYF.

V is TRBV15 and J is TRBJ2-5, with 7 nucleotides matching TRBD1. J was trimmed by 5 bases and V by 4 bases; bases with no gene match: 4. The germline CDR1 and CDR2 sequences are LNHNV and YYDKDF (reference sequence). The CDR3 extends over 13 amino acids. The CDR3 nucleotides read TGTGCCACCAGCACGACAGGGAAGGAGACCCAGTACTTC. The encoded protein is CATSTTGKETQYF.

CDR3 coding DNA: TGTGCCAGCAGTTTCTGGACTAGCGGATTCTCCTACAATGAGCAGTTCTTC. Its translation is CASSFWTSGFSYNEQFF. The rearrangement links TRBV28 to TRBJ2-1; 10 positions agree with TRBD2. With 3 bases clipped from V and 0 bases from J, the junction kept 5 bases outside the gene matches. Germline V gives CDR1 MDHEN, CDR2 SYDVKM. The CDR3 is 17 residues long.